The rows below give T cell receptor beta chains drawn from one sample of a study of blood T cell repertoires in COVID-19. Method: immunoSEQ multiplex PCR; TCRdb's copy keeps in-frame clones and lacks some. The sample has 250,000 to 350,000 clones, around 89% seen once. Sequencing was carried out using PBMCs or T cells enriched from blood (not recorded which). Every receptor here comes from a woman between 18 and 30 years old with acute COVID-19. CDR3s include the opening cysteine and the closing phenylalanine or tryptophan. The D gene is left open where the match is weak. Size is stated for part of the rows, as once, few or many counts, or as a class when the clone is expanded.

V	D	size	J	CDR3	DNA
TRBV5-1	NA	NA	TRBJ2-1	CASSLLTGSYNEQFF	TGCGCCAGCAGCTTGTTAACAGGGTCCTACAATGAGCAGTTCTTC
TRBV5-8	TRBD2	NA	TRBJ2-7	CASSLALGGGATYEQYF	TGTGCCAGCAGCTTGGCTCTCGGCGGGGGAGCGACCTACGAGCAGTACTTC
TRBV7-2	NA	NA	TRBJ2-6	CASSSGQWEGNVLTF	TGTGCCAGCAGCTCAGGACAGTGGGAAGGCAACGTCCTGACTTTC
TRBV6-5	TRBD2	NA	TRBJ2-1	CASSPGTSGINEQFF	TGTGCCAGCAGTCCCGGGACTAGCGGGATCAATGAGCAGTTCTTC
TRBV28	NA	NA	TRBJ2-2	CASSLTGEMTNTGELFF	TGTGCCAGCAGTTTAACTGGGGAGATGACGAACACCGGGGAGCTGTTTTTT
TRBV2	TRBD2	NA	TRBJ2-2	CASSFPASGRENTGELFF	TGTGCCAGCAGCTTCCCGGCTAGCGGGAGAGAGAACACCGGGGAGCTGTTTTTT
TRBV11-2	NA	NA	TRBJ1-2	CASTKHGAVANYGYTF	TGTGCCAGCACAAAACACGGTGCGGTAGCTAACTATGGCTACACCTTC
TRBV27	NA	NA	TRBJ2-1	CASGTPGVYNEQFF	TGTGCCAGCGGTACTCCCGGGGTCTACAATGAGCAGTTCTTC
TRBV27	NA	NA	TRBJ1-1	CASSYRGGEAFF	TGTGCCAGCAGTTACCGGGGAGGTGAAGCTTTCTTT
TRBV10-3	TRBD1	NA	TRBJ1-5	CAITGDREQPQHF	TGTGCCATCACCGGAGACAGGGAACAGCCCCAGCATTTT
TRBV6-5	TRBD1	NA	TRBJ1-6	CASSYGTVPSPLHF	TGTGCCAGCAGTTACGGGACAGTCCCTTCACCCCTCCACTTT
TRBV24-1	TRBD1	NA	TRBJ1-4	CATSDSTGANEKLFF	TGTGCCACCAGTGATTCGACAGGGGCTAATGAAAAACTGTTTTTT
TRBV14	TRBD1	NA	TRBJ1-2	CASSLDRAYGYTF	TGTGCCAGCAGTCTCGACAGGGCCTATGGCTACACCTTC
TRBV11-2	TRBD1	NA	TRBJ2-7	CASSLTGTGGLEQYF	TGTGCCAGCAGCTTAACCGGGACAGGGGGTCTCGAGCAGTACTTC
TRBV11-3	TRBD1	NA	TRBJ2-2	CASSSQRGRGRRNTGELFF	TGTGCCAGCAGCTCCCAAAGGGGCAGGGGGCGACGGAACACCGGGGAGCTGTTTTTT
TRBV7-9	NA	NA	TRBJ2-1	CASSQGLHNEQFF	TGTGCCAGCAGCCAGGGACTGCACAATGAGCAGTTCTTC
TRBV3-1/TRBV3-2	NA	few	TRBJ1-2	CASSQLEAYGYTF	TGTGCCAGCAGCCAATTAGAGGCCTATGGCTACACCTTC
TRBV27	TRBD2	NA	TRBJ2-3	CASSLSSGINTQYF	TGTGCCAGCAGTCTCTCTAGCGGGATAAATACGCAGTATTTT
TRBV6-5	NA	NA	TRBJ1-1	CASSYYEGSVTEAFF	TGTGCCAGCAGTTACTATGAGGGATCGGTCACTGAAGCTTTCTTT
TRBV19	TRBD2	NA	TRBJ2-7	CASSIVGTAAQVGGLETHEQYF	TGTGCCAGTAGTATAGTGGGGACGGCGGCACAAGTGGGGGGACTAGAGACCCACGAGCAGTACTTC
TRBV11-3	TRBD2	NA	TRBJ2-5	CASSTRTAGGTQYF	TGTGCCAGCAGCACTCGGACCGCGGGAGGGACCCAGTACTTC
TRBV7-6	TRBD1	NA	TRBJ1-3	CASSKRQGDTIYF	TGTGCCAGCAGCAAGAGACAGGGAGACACCATATATTTT
TRBV10-2	NA	NA	TRBJ2-3	CASSDPPSTDTQYF	TGCGCCAGCAGTGACCCTCCTAGCACAGATACGCAGTATTTT
TRBV2	TRBD2	once	TRBJ2-1	CAGQREKSDEQFF	TGTGCCGGCCAGCGGGAGAAGAGCGATGAGCAGTTCTTC
TRBV9	NA	NA	TRBJ2-3	CASRPTEDTQYF	TGTGCCAGCAGACCTACCGAAGATACGCAGTATTTT
TRBV19	TRBD1	NA	TRBJ2-1	CASTTGGDEQFF	TGTGCCAGTACGACAGGGGGCGATGAGCAGTTCTTC
TRBV4-1	TRBD2	NA	TRBJ2-7	CASSQPNPGLGLYEQYF	TGCGCCAGCAGCCAACCGAATCCGGGACTAGGCCTTTACGAGCAGTACTTC